The rows below give T cell receptor beta chains drawn from one sample of a study of technical replicates of blood from a handful of donors. Profiled with immunoSEQ multiplex PCR; TCRdb holds only in-frame clones, not every one. The sample has 60,000 to 75,000 clones; about 97% are singletons. Sequencing was performed on T cells isolated from PBMCs. The receptors originated from a human donor in good health. Each CDR3 is given with its conserved first and last residue. The order of the fields is J gene, clone size, CDR3 length, D gene, V gene, CDR3 protein, CDR3 DNA. A D gene is named only where the DNA matches it firmly. Size is stated for part of the rows, as once, few or many counts, or as a class when the clone is expanded.

TRBJ2-3 - 13 - TRBV7-8 CASSPGGTDTQYF TGTGCCAGCAGCCCGGGGGGCACAGATACGCAGTATTTT
TRBJ1-5 - 14 - TRBV5-6 CASSLFGHGSPQHF TGTGCCAGCAGCTTGTTTGGACACGGATCGCCCCAGCATTTT
TRBJ2-1 once 16 TRBD2 TRBV11-1 CASSLSAGARYNEQFF TGTGCCAGCAGCTTATCTGCGGGAGCCCGTTACAATGAGCAGTTCTTC
TRBJ1-1 - 11 - TRBV2 CASSEGGRAFF TGTGCCAGCAGTGAAGGGGGGAGGGCTTTCTTT
TRBJ1-1 - 11 - TRBV7-3 CASSSGDEAFF TGTGCCAGCAGTTCAGGGGATGAAGCTTTCTTT
TRBJ2-6 - 15 - TRBV18 CASSLSSPGANVLTF TGTGCCAGCTCACTCTCCAGTCCTGGGGCCAACGTCCTGACTTTC
TRBJ2-7 - 16 TRBD2 TRBV7-3 CASSPHGGISSYEQYF TGTGCCAGCAGCCCTCACGGGGGGATATCCTCCTACGAGCAGTACTTC
TRBJ2-7 - 14 - TRBV5-1 CASSLRTGLNEQYF TGCGCCAGCAGCTTGCGAACAGGGCTCAACGAGCAGTACTTC
TRBJ2-3 - 15 - TRBV11-3 CASSLGSSSTDTQYF TGTGCCAGCAGCTTAGGTAGCTCTAGCACAGATACGCAGTATTTT
TRBJ2-7 - 13 TRBD2 TRBV2 CASSEAMTGGRYF TGTGCCAGCAGTGAAGCAATGACGGGGGGAAGGTACTTC
TRBJ2-3 - 16 TRBD2 TRBV30 CAWSVLAGGATDTQYF TGTGCCTGGAGTGTATTAGCGGGAGGGGCGACAGATACGCAGTATTTT
TRBJ1-1 - 15 TRBD1 TRBV28 CASSGRDREITEAFF TGTGCCAGCAGTGGAAGGGACAGGGAGATCACTGAAGCTTTCTTT
TRBJ1-5 once 15 - TRBV29-1 CSSRRRPYSNQPQHF TGCAGCTCCAGGCGGAGGCCTTATAGCAATCAGCCCCAGCATTTT
TRBJ2-3 - 16 TRBD2 TRBV4-2 CASSPIAGERTDTQYF TGTGCCAGCAGCCCCATAGCGGGAGAAAGGACAGATACGCAGTATTTT
TRBJ1-1 - 15 TRBD1 TRBV7-9 CASSFPTGKNTEAFF TGTGCCAGCAGCTTCCCGACAGGGAAGAACACTGAAGCTTTCTTT
TRBJ1-5 - 16 - TRBV28 CASSLEIVTSNQPQHF TGTGCCAGCAGTTTAGAGATCGTTACCAGCAATCAGCCCCAGCATTTT
TRBJ2-7 - 13 - TRBV5-6 CASSSGESYEQYF TGTGCCAGCAGCTCGGGGGAATCTTACGAGCAGTACTTC
TRBJ2-1 - 17 TRBD2 TRBV7-3 CASSLISPSGNPNEQFF TGTGCCAGCAGCTTAATTTCCCCTAGCGGGAACCCCAATGAGCAGTTCTTC
TRBJ2-3 once 14 - TRBV2 CASIRGIRTDTQYF TGTGCCAGCATTCGCGGGATAAGGACAGATACGCAGTATTTT
TRBJ1-2 - 13 TRBD1 TRBV6-6 CASSAGGNYGYTF TGTGCCAGCTCCGCAGGGGGAAACTATGGCTACACCTTC
TRBJ2-5 - 18 TRBD2 TRBV27 CASSFAGTSGSWQETQYF TGTGCCAGCAGTTTTGCCGGGACTAGCGGGAGTTGGCAAGAGACCCAGTACTTC
TRBJ1-1 - 15 - TRBV6-5 CASSYKGRGNTEAFF TGTGCCAGCAGTTACAAGGGGCGGGGGAACACTGAAGCTTTCTTT
TRBJ2-7 - 18 - TRBV7-2 CASSFRAGARGSPYEQYF TGTGCCAGCAGCTTCCGAGCCGGCGCTAGAGGGAGCCCCTACGAGCAGTACTTC
TRBJ1-4 - 14 - TRBV2 CASSGLGRSEKLFF TGTGCCAGCAGTGGACTGGGGCGAAGTGAAAAACTGTTTTTT
TRBJ2-6 - 16 - TRBV9 CASSPRRGPGANVLTF TGTGCCAGCAGCCCCAGGAGGGGCCCTGGGGCCAACGTCCTGACTTTC
TRBJ1-4 - 14 TRBD1 TRBV30 CAWSSWDRDEKLFF TGTGCCTGGAGTTCGTGGGACAGGGATGAAAAACTGTTTTTT
TRBJ1-1 - 12 - TRBV19 CASSTTGPEAFF TGTGCCAGTAGTACTACAGGGCCTGAAGCTTTCTTT
TRBJ2-7 - 15 - TRBV6-1 CASSVRSTAIYEQYF TGTGCCAGCAGTGTACGGTCGACAGCTATCTACGAGCAGTACTTC
TRBJ1-1 once 11 TRBD1 TRBV29-1 CSANRGTEAFF TGCAGCGCCAACAGGGGCACTGAAGCTTTCTTT
TRBJ2-1 - 15 TRBD1 TRBV4-3 CASSQPGQPYNEQFF TGCGCCAGCAGCCAACCGGGACAGCCCTACAATGAGCAGTTCTTC
TRBJ2-7 - 14 TRBD1 TRBV5-5 CASSPGQGGYEQYF TGTGCCAGCAGCCCCGGACAGGGTGGCTATGAGCAGTACTTC
TRBJ1-4 - 15 - TRBV19 CASSIIRGKHEKLFF TGTGCCAGTAGTATAATCAGGGGTAAACATGAAAAACTGTTTTTT
TRBJ2-7 - 15 TRBD2 TRBV5-4 CASSTSGRTSYEQYF TGTGCCAGCAGCACTAGCGGGAGGACCTCCTACGAGCAGTACTTC
TRBJ1-1 - 13 TRBD1 TRBV9 CASSGGQSTEAFF TGTGCCAGCAGCGGGGGACAGAGCACTGAAGCTTTCTTT
TRBJ2-1 - 18 TRBD2 TRBV27 CASSRPRAAGLVANEQFF TGTGCCAGCAGCCGACCTAGAGCCGCTGGACTAGTTGCTAACGAGCAGTTCTTC
TRBJ1-2 once 14 - TRBV7-2 CASSLVQGLDGYTF TGTGCCAGCAGCTTAGTACAGGGTTTAGATGGCTACACCTTC
TRBJ2-3 - 15 - TRBV5-1 CASSFDNPLTDTQYF TGCGCCAGCAGTTTTGACAATCCCCTCACAGATACGCAGTATTTT
TRBJ2-7 - 15 - TRBV27 CASSPSGVLYGEQYF TGTGCCAGCAGTCCATCGGGGGTATTGTATGGCGAGCAGTACTTC
TRBJ1-5 - 15 - TRBV5-1 CASSRTGTGNQPQHF TGCGCCAGCAGCAGAACAGGGACGGGCAATCAGCCCCAGCATTTT
TRBJ1-4 - 16 TRBD1 TRBV9 CASSPDPGQGNEKLFF TGTGCCAGCAGCCCCGATCCGGGACAGGGGAATGAAAAACTGTTTTTT
TRBJ1-2 - 11 - TRBV29-1 CSDMTGRGYTF TGCAGCGATATGACAGGTCGTGGCTACACCTTC
TRBJ1-1 - 16 TRBD1 TRBV4-1 CASSQVRDRVDTEAFF TGCGCCAGCAGCCAAGTTAGGGACAGGGTTGACACTGAAGCTTTCTTT
TRBJ1-4 - 16 - TRBV7-9 CASSLAPGGLEEKLFF TGTGCCAGCAGCTTAGCGCCAGGAGGGCTTGAGGAAAAACTGTTTTTT
TRBJ2-1 once 11 - TRBV5-4 CASNDMGHQFF TGTGCCAGCAACGATATGGGACACCAGTTCTTC
TRBJ1-5 - 14 - TRBV2 CASSELTANQPQHF TGTGCCAGCAGTGAGTTGACAGCAAATCAGCCCCAGCATTTT
TRBJ1-4 - 15 - TRBV4-1 CASSQVPRGSEKLFF TGCGCCAGCAGCCAAGTGCCAAGGGGCAGTGAAAAACTGTTTTTT
TRBJ1-4 - 15 - TRBV5-1 CASSLAPDSFEKLFF TGCGCCAGCAGCTTGGCCCCGGACTCTTTTGAAAAACTGTTTTTT
TRBJ2-1 - 15 TRBD2 TRBV4-1 CASSPRGLAGNEQFF TGCGCCAGCAGCCCCCGGGGACTAGCGGGAAATGAGCAGTTCTTC
TRBJ1-5 - 16 - TRBV9 CASSSGGGNSNQPQHF TGTGCCAGCAGCTCGGGGGGCGGGAATAGCAATCAGCCCCAGCATTTT
TRBJ2-2 once 14 - TRBV7-6 CASSRREETGELFF TGTGCCAGCAGCCGACGGGAAGAAACCGGGGAGCTGTTTTTT
TRBJ2-5 - 14 - TRBV21-1 CASSKRDYQETQYF TGTGCCAGCAGCAAAAGGGACTACCAAGAGACCCAGTACTTC
TRBJ1-2 once 14 TRBD1 TRBV7-2 CASSLEPGGYGYTF TGTGCCAGCAGCTTAGAACCAGGGGGCTATGGCTACACCTTC
TRBJ1-2 - 15 TRBD1 TRBV28 CASNDRARGNYGYTF TGTGCCAGCAACGACAGGGCCCGAGGAAACTATGGCTACACCTTC
TRBJ2-1 - 16 - TRBV29-1 CSVEDLYSGTYNEQFF TGCAGCGTTGAAGATCTTTATAGCGGAACCTACAATGAGCAGTTCTTC
TRBJ1-5 - 14 - TRBV5-1 CASSLEQGYQPQHF TGCGCCAGCAGCTTGGAACAGGGATACCAGCCCCAGCATTTT
TRBJ2-7 - 14 - TRBV10-1 CASSVDRDYHEQYF TGCGCCAGCAGCGTGGACAGGGACTACCACGAGCAGTACTTC
TRBJ2-5 - 12 - TRBV5-1 CASTGTSETQYF TGCGCCAGCACCGGGACATCCGAGACCCAGTACTTC
TRBJ1-3 - 15 TRBD1 TRBV6-5 CASKTQGAVGNTIYF TGTGCCAGCAAAACACAGGGGGCGGTTGGAAACACCATATATTTT
TRBJ2-7 - 13 TRBD2 TRBV7-3 CASSLTLAGDWYF TGTGCCAGCAGCTTAACACTAGCGGGAGACTGGTACTTC